Presented here are 29 T cell receptor beta chains from one specimen sequenced in a study of T cell responses to AZD1222 COVID-19 vaccine. Sequenced by immunoSEQ multiplex PCR; TCRdb stores in-frame clones only, minus some. This repertoire shows about 69,000 clones, roughly 85% found once; its top ten account for more than 2%. The starting material was peripheral blood, obtained on day 0 of AZD1222 vaccination. Source of these receptors: an adult in good health.

The chain uses TRBV5-4 and TRBJ2-6, with D unclear. There are 17 residues in the CDR3. The ends were cut back, 0 bases at V and 2 bases at J, with 12 bases in the middle. Germline lookup yields CDR1 SGHNT and CDR2 YYREEE (reference sequence). DNA of the CDR3: TGTGCCAGCAGCTTGGGGTATCATTCTCCTGGGGCCAACGTCCTGACTTTC. Its translation is CASSLGYHSPGANVLTF.

The chain joins TRBV6-5 to TRBJ2-7, with TRBD2 matching over 10 bases. Unmatched junction bases numbered 2, after V lost 8 bases and J lost 1 base. This CDR3 spans 13 amino acids. Germline V lookup: CDR1 MNHEY, CDR2 SVGAGI. The CDR3 reads CASGAGGSYEQYF. CDR3 bases: TGTGCCAGCGGAGCGGGGGGGTCCTACGAGCAGTACTTC.

By share, this clone ranks as medium-sized. The gene calls are TRBV7-3 and TRBJ2-2; 8 nucleotides line up with TRBD2. V shed 2 bases, J shed 0 bases, and the junction held 5 bases outside the gene matches. The germline V gene has CDR1 SGHTA and CDR2 FQGTGA. The CDR3 consists of 17 residues. The CDR3 DNA sequence: TGTGCCAGCAGCTTAGATATTAGCGGGACGAACACCGGGGAGCTGTTTTTT. Protein: CASSLDISGTNTGELFF.

The V call is TRBV29-1, the J call TRBJ1-2; 7 bases map to TRBD1. Losses at the gene ends were 7 bases for V and 3 bases for J; bases not matched to a gene: 5. The length of the CDR3 is 12 residues. Germline-derived CDR1 and CDR2 are SQVTM and ANQGSEA. The CDR3 nucleotides read TGCAGCGCCGCCGGGACAGACTATGGCTACACCTTC. Translated: CSAAGTDYGYTF.

The V and J genes are TRBV6-5 and TRBJ2-3, with a tentative D call TRBD1 (7 bases). The CDR3 has 14 amino acids. Trimming pared 5 bases from V and 5 bases from J, leaving 14 bases between. The germline gives CDR1 MNHEY, CDR2 SVGAGI. The chain's CDR3 is CASSLGQEGDTQYF. In DNA, the CDR3 is TGTGCCAGCAGTCTCGGACAGGAGGGAGATACGCAGTATTTT.

This chain connects TRBV7-2 to TRBJ1-1, with D hard to call. This CDR3 contains 11 residues. Looked up from germline, CDR1 is SGHTA and CDR2 is FQGNSA. V lost 2 bases and J lost 8, with 6 bases in between. The CDR3 coding sequence is TGTGCCAGCAGCTTAAAAACCGAAGCTTTCTTT. Translating gives CASSLKTEAFF.

This sequence joins TRBV28 and TRBJ2-1; 9 bases align to TRBD2. Germline trimming cut 2 bases from V and 9 bases from J; bases unmatched to any gene: 8. Germline loops: CDR1 MDHEN, CDR2 SYDVKM. The CDR3 is 15 amino acids. The CDR3 protein is CASSLMAGGPGEQFF. DNA for the CDR3: TGTGCCAGCAGTTTAATGGCGGGGGGGCCGGGTGAGCAGTTCTTC.

The chain recombines TRBV6-1 with TRBJ2-7; 7 bases align to TRBD1. After removal of 3 bases from V and 1 base from J, the junction contained 6 bases not matched to a gene. Germline values: CDR1 MNHNS, CDR2 SASEGT. The CDR3 is 15 residues long. CDR3: CASSERPGQSYEQYF. The DNA of the CDR3 is TGTGCCAGCAGTGAGCGACCGGGACAGTCCTACGAGCAGTACTTC.

This sequence joins TRBV3-1 (or the pseudogene TRBV3-2) and TRBJ1-6; 9 bases map to TRBD1. The CDR3 loop spans 15 amino acids. After removal of 5 bases from V and 9 bases from J, the junction contained 8 bases not matched to a gene. Germline CDR1 and CDR2: LGHDT and YNNKEL (reference sequence). CDR3 bases: TGTGCCAGCAGCGCCGGACAGGGGAGGAGTTCACCCCTCCACTTT. The encoded protein is CASSAGQGRSSPLHF.

This rearrangement joins TRBV7-3 to TRBJ2-5, with D maybe TRBD2 (6 bases). The CDR3 covers 14 residues. The germline CDR1 and CDR2 sequences are SGHTA and FQGTGA. Trimming cost V 5 bases and J 3 bases, with 13 bases left between them. CDR3 residues: CASSASGSKETQYF. As DNA, the CDR3 is TGTGCCAGCAGCGCCAGCGGGTCCAAAGAGACCCAGTACTTC.

This clone was detected only once. The gene calls are TRBV18 and TRBJ2-1; 10 bases align to TRBD2. Germline V gene data show CDR1 as KGHSH and CDR2 as LQKENI. With V trimmed by 4 bases and J by 4 bases, 4 bases remained unmatched. The CDR3 consists of 15 residues. CDR3 sequence reads: CASSLAGGPYNEQFF. The DNA for the CDR3 is TGTGCCAGCTCACTAGCGGGGGGACCTTACAATGAGCAGTTCTTC.

The chain has TRBV3-1 (or the pseudogene TRBV3-2) and TRBJ1-2; tentatively, D is TRBD1 (6 bases). With 3 bases removed from V and 4 bases from J, the gap between germline ends came to 18 bases. Germline CDR1 LGHDT, CDR2 YNNKEL (reference sequence). This CDR3 region has 16 residues. CDR3 sequence: CASSHEEGQRLYGYTF. DNA for the CDR3: TGTGCCAGCAGCCACGAGGAAGGACAGAGACTCTATGGCTACACCTTC.

The chain employs TRBV7-2 and TRBJ1-3, with unresolved D. CDR3 length: 13 amino acids. Trimming stripped 5 bases from V and 3 bases from J, with 8 bases between. The germline gives CDR1 SGHTA, CDR2 FQGNSA. CDR3 region: CASSPEGGNTIYF. DNA for the CDR3: TGTGCCAGCAGCCCCGAAGGTGGAAACACCATATATTTT.

The chain combines TRBV4-1 with TRBJ1-1; D call uncertain. The germline gives CDR1 MGHRA, CDR2 YSYEKL. The CDR3 runs 14 residues. V shed 2 bases and J shed 4 bases, with 11 bases lying between them. The CDR3 region has the DNA TGCGCCAGCAGCCAACTCCGTAGGCCCACTGAAGCTTTCTTT. Protein: CASSQLRRPTEAFF.

In its sample, this clone was seen once. The CDR3 reads CASSRVGQRQDTQYF. The DNA for the CDR3 is TGTGCCAGCAGTCGCGTGGGACAGAGGCAAGATACGCAGTATTTT. The chain links TRBV28 to TRBJ2-3, with 7 bases identical to TRBD1. Germline loops: CDR1 MDHEN, CDR2 SYDVKM. J lost 5 bases, V lost 5 bases, and 10 bases had no gene match. The CDR3 spans 15 residues.

The CDR3 coding sequence is TGTGCCAGCAGCGTAGGAGGGGACAGCTCCTACAATGAGCAGTTCTTC. This translates into CASSVGGDSSYNEQFF. The rearrangement links TRBV9 to TRBJ2-1; TRBD1 agrees at 7 bases. V trimming: 0 bases; J trimming: 0 bases; junction bases outside the gene matches: 3. This CDR3 comprises 16 residues. Germline V gene lookup returns CDR1 SGDLS and CDR2 YYNGEE.

The chain joins TRBV2 to TRBJ1-5; the match to TRBD1 covers 10 bases. The CDR3 length is 13 residues. After removal of 6 bases from V and 7 bases from J, the junction contained 3 bases not matched to a gene. CDR1 is SNHLY, CDR2 FYNNEI, per germline. The CDR3 loop reads CASRGQGYQPQHF. The DNA for the CDR3 is TGTGCCAGCAGGGGACAGGGGTACCAGCCCCAGCATTTT.

The gene calls are TRBV4-3 and TRBJ2-1; TRBD1 or TRBD2 may be the D gene (5 bases each). The CDR3 covers 15 residues. CDR1 is LGHNA and CDR2 is YSLEER in the germline V gene. The V and J ends lost 1 base and 5 bases respectively, with 12 bases between them. The CDR3 loop is CASSQGAVGDNEQFF. The CDR3 DNA sequence: TGCGCCAGCAGCCAAGGAGCGGTGGGGGACAATGAGCAGTTCTTC.

This chain links TRBV7-8 with TRBJ1-5, with D unclear. V lost 1 base, J lost 4 bases, and 11 bases lay in between. This CDR3 is 15 amino acids long. CDR1 is SGHVS and CDR2 is FQNEAQ in the germline V gene. The CDR3 coding sequence is TGTGCCAGCAGCTTAGGAGGAGGTGGAAATCAGCCCCAGCATTTT. Protein product: CASSLGGGGNQPQHF.

The chain uses TRBV10-1 and TRBJ1-1; D ambiguous. The CDR3 runs to 14 residues. CDR1 is WNHNN and CDR2 is SYGVQD in the germline V gene (reference sequence). Trimming left V 6 bases short and J 1 base short, with 12 bases between. The CDR3 DNA reads as TGCGCCAGCAGCCGGGGAGGCCAGAACACTGAAGCTTTCTTT. It specifies CASSRGGQNTEAFF.

The chain couples TRBV4-1 to TRBJ2-5, with D possibly being TRBD2 (7 bases). The V gene's germline CDR1 is MGHRA and CDR2 YSYEKL. V was trimmed by 0 bases and J by 2 bases, leaving 13 bases between them. This CDR3 region has 16 residues. DNA for the CDR3: TGCGCCAGCAGCCAAGACCCACAGGGAGGGCAAGAGACCCAGTACTTC. Its protein is CASSQDPQGGQETQYF.

The rearrangement joins TRBV7-2 to TRBJ2-3, with D possibly being TRBD2 (5 bases). There are 14 residues in the CDR3. The germline V gene has CDR1 SGHTA and CDR2 FQGNSA. Trimming left V 0 bases short and J 1 base short, with 5 bases between. In nucleotides, the CDR3 is TGTGCCAGCAGCTTAGCGAGGGGCACAGATACGCAGTATTTT. It encodes CASSLARGTDTQYF.

The chain is built from TRBV7-3 and TRBJ2-1; 9 nucleotides match TRBD2. Unmatched junction bases numbered 13, after V lost 5 bases and J lost 2 bases. CDR3 length equals 18 residues. Germline lookup yields CDR1 SGHTA and CDR2 FQGTGA. The CDR3 DNA reads as TGTGCCAGCAGCGGAGGACTAGCGCAGATCAGACCCTACAATGAGCAGTTCTTC. Protein product: CASSGGLAQIRPYNEQFF.

The chain combines TRBV5-1 with TRBJ1-1; D not certain. The germline V gene has CDR1 SGHRS and CDR2 YFSETQ. The CDR3 extends over 17 amino acids. Trimming stripped 4 bases from V and 0 bases from J, with 19 bases between. The CDR3 reads CASSQPAAVPMNTEAFF. The DNA of the CDR3 is TGCGCCAGCAGCCAGCCGGCCGCCGTACCCATGAACACTGAAGCTTTCTTT.

This clone was detected once. This chain links TRBV11-3 with TRBJ2-7, with D possibly matching TRBD2 (6 bases). The V gene's germline CDR1 is SGHNT and CDR2 YENEEA. Between the trimmed V and J ends, which lost 5 bases and 2 bases, there was a span of 16 bases. This CDR3 is built from 15 residues. Written as DNA, the CDR3 is TGTGCCAGCAGCCCTTCCGGGGGTAGTGCCTACGAGCAGTACTTC. This codes for CASSPSGGSAYEQYF.

This chain joins TRBV6-1 and TRBJ1-2; perhaps TRBD1 as D (5 bases). The germline V gene encodes CDR1 MNHNS and CDR2 SASEGT. V lost 2 bases and J 2 bases, leaving 12 bases between the germline ends. This CDR3 spans 15 amino acids. This chain's CDR3 is CASSEQGLSNYGYTF. CDR3 coding DNA: TGTGCCAGCAGTGAACAGGGCCTCTCGAACTATGGCTACACCTTC.

The V gene is TRBV3-1 (or the pseudogene TRBV3-2), the J gene TRBJ2-1; perhaps D is TRBD1 or TRBD2 (7 bases each). CDR3 length equals 15 residues. Germline V gene sequence: CDR1 LGHDT, CDR2 YNNKEL (reference sequence). V was cut by 1 base and J by 4 bases, with 11 bases left in between. The CDR3 protein is CASSQGQGGYNEQFF. The CDR3 DNA reads as TGTGCCAGCAGCCAAGGGCAGGGGGGGTACAATGAGCAGTTCTTC.

The chain couples TRBV4-1 to TRBJ2-7; TRBD2 might be the D (5 bases). V was pared by 1 base and J by 5 bases, with 9 bases between. This CDR3 spans 13 amino acids. Germline CDR1 and CDR2: MGHRA and YSYEKL. The CDR3 sequence is CASSQVGSHEQYF. The DNA of the CDR3 is TGCGCCAGCAGCCAAGTGGGGAGCCACGAGCAGTACTTC.

The V and J genes are TRBV3-1 (or the pseudogene TRBV3-2) and TRBJ1-6; D gene unclear. Per the germline V gene, CDR1 is LGHDT and CDR2 is YNNKEL (reference sequence). The CDR3 extends over 14 amino acids. V lost 2 bases to trimming and J lost 7 bases, with 9 bases between them. CDR3 DNA sequence: TGTGCCAGCAGCCAATCCCACTCCAATTCACCCCTCCACTTT. Residues: CASSQSHSNSPLHF.